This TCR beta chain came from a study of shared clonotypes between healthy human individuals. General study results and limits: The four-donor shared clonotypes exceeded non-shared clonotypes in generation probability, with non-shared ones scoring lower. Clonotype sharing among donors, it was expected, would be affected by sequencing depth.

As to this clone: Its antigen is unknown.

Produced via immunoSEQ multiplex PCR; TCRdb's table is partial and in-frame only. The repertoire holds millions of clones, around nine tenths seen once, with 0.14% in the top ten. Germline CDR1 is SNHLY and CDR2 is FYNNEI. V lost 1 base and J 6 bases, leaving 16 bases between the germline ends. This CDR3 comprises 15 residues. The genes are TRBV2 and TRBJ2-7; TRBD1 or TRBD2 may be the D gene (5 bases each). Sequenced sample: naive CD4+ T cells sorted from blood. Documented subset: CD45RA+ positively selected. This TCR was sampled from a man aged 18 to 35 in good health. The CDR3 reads CASSEVVGARGEQYF. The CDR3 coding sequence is TGTGCCAGCAGTGAAGTCGTAGGGGCGAGGGGCGAGCAGTACTTC.